The 31 T cell receptor beta chains listed next were all sequenced from one sample in a study of blood T cells in healthy people across ages. The authors ran a second PCR of about 6 to 11 cycles using a sample-barcoded 5' primer and a J-beta primer mix. TCRdb re-analysed the 5' RACE reads in MiXCR, keeping a single row per CDR3 protein. The profile shows about 800,000 distinct CDR3 sequences, 58% of them singletons. The source material was blood. Receptors originate from a man aged 25 to 40 in good health.

CDR3 bases: TGTGCCAGCAGCCACGTTGGACTAGAAACCTACGAGCAGTACTTC. Encoded protein: CASSHVGLETYEQYF. This chain links TRBV4-2 with TRBJ2-4; 7 bases are a match to TRBD2. Near its end, the DNA agrees better with TRBJ2-7, so the J call may be wrong. The CDR3 has 15 residues. Germline-derived CDR1 and CDR2 are LGHNA and YNFKEQ.

This chain joins TRBV6-2 or TRBV6-3 and TRBJ2-1; D not resolved. Germline V gene sequence: CDR1 MNHEY, CDR2 SVGEGT. The V end lost 10 bases, the J end lost 0 bases, and 10 bases lay between the germline ends. The CDR3 contains 13 residues. The CDR3 DNA is TGTGCCACCACTCAGAGCTCCTACAATGAGCAGTTCTTC. This gives the protein CATTQSSYNEQFF.

The chain couples TRBV6-5 to TRBJ1-1, with D maybe TRBD1 (5 bases). The CDR3 spans 15 residues. The ends were cut back, 0 bases at V and 1 base at J, with 9 bases in the middle. Germline assignment: CDR1 MNHEY and CDR2 SVGAGI. CDR3 in amino acids: CASSYSVGGNTEAFF. CDR3 nucleotides: TGTGCCAGCAGTTACTCCGTCGGGGGGAACACTGAAGCTTTCTTT.

The rearrangement uses TRBV14 and TRBJ2-1; D is perhaps TRBD1 or TRBD2 (5 bases each). This CDR3 has 16 residues. With 1 base removed from V and 2 bases from J, the gap between germline ends came to 12 bases. Germline V gene sequence: CDR1 SGHDN, CDR2 FVKESK. The CDR3 sequence: CASSQVPGTTYNEQFF. The CDR3, as DNA: TGTGCCAGCAGCCAAGTTCCAGGGACGACCTACAATGAGCAGTTCTTC.

The genes are TRBV28 and TRBJ2-3; D is undetermined. The ends were cut back, 5 bases at V and 3 bases at J, with 18 bases in the middle. CDR1 MDHEN and CDR2 SYDVKM come from the germline V gene. The CDR3 covers 16 residues. The CDR3 bases are TGTGCCAGCAGTGGCCCCTATGAGGTCATAACAGATACGCAGTATTTT. Its protein product is CASSGPYEVITDTQYF.

A few counts support this clonotype. This rearrangement joins TRBV7-2 to TRBJ2-1, with D perhaps matching TRBD2 (6 bases). Germline V CDR1 and CDR2: SGHTA, FQGNSA. The CDR3 extends over 14 amino acids. Trimming left V 6 bases short and J 8 bases short, with 17 bases between. The chain's CDR3 is CASSTRLDSYEQFF. CDR3 in DNA: TGTGCCAGCAGTACGAGACTAGATAGCTATGAGCAGTTCTTC. The entire variable domain, with the rest obtained from reference TRBV7-2 and TRBJ2-1, is as follows: GAGVSQSPSNKVTEKGKDVELRCDPISGHTALYWYRQSLGQGLEFLIYFQGNSAPDKSGLPSDRFSAERTGGSVSTLTIQRTQQEDSAVYLCASSTRLDSYEQFFGPGTRLTVL.

V is TRBV20-1 and J is TRBJ2-1; 8 bases agree with TRBD2. V trimming: 3 bases; J trimming: 2 bases; junction bases outside the gene matches: 9. The length of the CDR3 is 16 residues. Germline assignment: CDR1 DFQATT and CDR2 SNEGSKA (reference sequence). The CDR3 region is CSARRLAGRTYNEQFF. Written as DNA, the CDR3 is TGCAGTGCTAGGCGGTTAGCGGGGCGAACCTACAATGAGCAGTTCTTC.

This clonotype was detected a few times. The chain is built from TRBV11-3 and TRBJ2-7; TRBD1 agrees at 8 bases. The length of the CDR3 is 18 residues. V was pared by 1 base and J by 6 bases, with 17 bases of the junction left unmatched. Per the germline V gene, CDR1 is SGHNT and CDR2 is YENEEA. CDR3 region: CASSLVRIQGVKLGEQYF. In DNA, the CDR3 is TGTGCCAGCAGCTTAGTTCGGATACAGGGGGTTAAGTTAGGCGAGCAGTACTTC.

This clonotype was counted a few times. The genes are TRBV29-1 and TRBJ2-1; no definite D call. CDR1 is SQVTM and CDR2 is ANQGSEA in the germline V gene. This CDR3 contains 13 residues. Trimming removed 0 bases at V and 5 bases at J, with 8 bases between. CDR3 protein: CSVEDPVDNEQFF. The CDR3 DNA reads TGCAGCGTTGAAGATCCGGTAGACAATGAGCAGTTCTTC.

The chain recombines TRBV2 with TRBJ2-5, with unresolved D. Germline CDR1 is SNHLY and CDR2 is FYNNEI. CDR3 size: 15 residues. V was shortened by 6 bases and J by 5 bases, with 19 bases between the two germline ends. The CDR3 DNA follows: TGTGCCAGCAGGCTCGGGCAGGTGGGCGTCGAGACCCAGTACTTC. Amino acids: CASRLGQVGVETQYF.

The genes are TRBV20-1 and TRBJ2-1; tentatively, D is TRBD1 or TRBD2 (5 bases each). Germline lookup yields CDR1 DFQATT and CDR2 SNEGSKA (reference sequence). With 1 base removed from V and 8 bases from J, the gap between germline ends came to 12 bases. The CDR3 is 13 amino acids. The CDR3, as DNA: TGCAGTGCTAGAGTGGGGCGGGTCCATGAGCAGTTCTTC. This encodes CSARVGRVHEQFF.

The chain is built from TRBV20-1 and TRBJ2-1; D gene ambiguous. Germline values: CDR1 DFQATT, CDR2 SNEGSKA (reference sequence). Trimming stripped 1 base from V and 10 bases from J, with 17 bases between. The CDR3 has 14 amino acids. CDR3 sequence: CSARGESFRHEQFF. CDR3 in DNA: TGCAGTGCTAGAGGAGAGAGCTTCCGACACGAGCAGTTCTTC.

V usage is TRBV21-1 and J usage is TRBJ2-5. TRBV21-1 is tagged as a pseudogene. The CDR3 loop spans 15 amino acids. The CDR3 reads CASSESRRNQETQYF. CDR3 nucleotide sequence: TGTGCCAGCAGCGAATCGAGACGTAACCAAGAGACCCAGTACTTC.

This clonotype appeared once. The chain uses TRBV21-1 and TRBJ1-1; the D call TRBD1 from the table was never checked on the DNA. TRBV21-1 is shown as a pseudogene. This CDR3 is built from 14 residues. CDR3 bases: TGTGCCAGCAGCAAAATGGGGGTGAACACTGAAGCTTTCTTT. Protein sequence: CASSKMGVNTEAFF.

This clonotype was found many times. This chain connects TRBV3-1 to TRBJ2-7; D not resolved. Germline CDR1 and CDR2: LGHDT and YNNKEL (reference sequence). Trimming stripped 3 bases from V and 7 bases from J, with 10 bases between. This CDR3 comprises 12 residues. CDR3 protein: CASSHGVGEQYF. The CDR3 DNA sequence: TGTGCCAGCAGCCACGGTGTAGGTGAGCAGTACTTC.

CDR3 nucleotides: TGTGCCAGCAGCTTAGCGAACCGATGGAACCATGAGCAGTTCTTC. Its protein product is CASSLANRWNHEQFF. This chain connects TRBV7-2 to TRBJ2-1; the D is unclear. The CDR3 loop spans 15 amino acids. The germline V and J ends were trimmed by 0 bases and 8 bases, with 14 bases remaining between them. Germline assignment: CDR1 SGHTA and CDR2 FQGNSA.

This clonotype was found many times. The chain is built from TRBV4-2 and TRBJ2-7, with 11 positions matching TRBD1. The V and J ends lost 0 bases and 5 bases, in that order; junction bases with no gene match: 9. Germline V lookup: CDR1 LGHNA, CDR2 YNFKEQ. The CDR3 runs 17 residues. CDR3 sequence reads: CASSQERPGQGEDEQYF. CDR3 nucleotides: TGTGCCAGCAGCCAAGAACGACCGGGACAGGGGGAGGACGAGCAGTACTTC.

V usage is TRBV11-2 and J usage is TRBJ2-7; no definite D call. Trimming stripped 5 bases from V and 6 bases from J, with 11 bases between. The germline V gene encodes CDR1 SGHAT and CDR2 FQNNGV. The length of the CDR3 is 12 residues. In DNA, the CDR3 is TGTGCCAGCAGCATCCACAGCCGCGAGCAGTACTTC. Its translation is CASSIHSREQYF.

The chain has TRBV4-1 and TRBJ2-5; 11 bases match TRBD1. Per germline, CDR1 MGHRA and CDR2 YSYEKL. CDR3 size: 16 residues. The junction had 8 bases not matched to a gene; V was cut back by 4 bases and J by 4 bases. The CDR3 loop reads CASSRMYGQGAETQYF. DNA for the CDR3: TGCGCCAGCAGCCGGATGTACGGACAGGGGGCAGAGACCCAGTACTTC.

This clonotype was seen a handful of times. This chain connects TRBV6-6 to TRBJ2-3; D gene uncertain. The CDR3 runs to 14 residues. Trimming stripped 4 bases from V and 1 base from J, with 9 bases between. Germline V gives CDR1 MNHNY, CDR2 SVGAGI (reference sequence). The CDR3, as DNA: TGTGCCAGCAGTTCGACTTACGGCACAGATACGCAGTATTTT. Translation: CASSSTYGTDTQYF.

There are a few counts of this clonotype. The chain employs TRBV7-2 and TRBJ2-7; 10 bases fit TRBD2. J gave up 2 bases and V 5 bases, and 9 bases lay outside the gene matches. The CDR3 covers 16 residues. The germline CDR1 and CDR2 sequences are SGHTA and FQGNSA. CDR3 protein: CASSARTSGAPYEQYF. The CDR3 nucleotides read TGTGCCAGCAGCGCCCGGACTAGCGGCGCCCCCTACGAGCAGTACTTC.

The rearrangement uses TRBV12-3 or TRBV12-4 and TRBJ2-5; 7 bases map to TRBD1. Trimming at V came to 6 bases and at J to 5 bases, leaving 12 bases not matched to a gene. This CDR3 is 15 amino acids long. The CDR3, as DNA: TGTGCCAGCAGGCCCCTCAAGGGGGCTGGGGAGACCCAGTACTTC. This sequence encodes CASRPLKGAGETQYF.

This clonotype was found a few times. V and J are TRBV4-3 and TRBJ2-1; no clear D. CDR3 length equals 16 residues. Germline CDR1 LGHNA, CDR2 YSLEER. The V end was cut by 0 bases, the J end by 0 bases, with 9 bases between. The CDR3 DNA reads TGCGCCAGCAGCCAAGAAGCCCGGAGCTCCTACAATGAGCAGTTCTTC. The encoded protein is CASSQEARSSYNEQFF.

This clonotype showed up just a few times. V usage is TRBV25-1 and J usage is TRBJ1-1; D is possibly TRBD1 (6 bases). CDR1 is MGHDK and CDR2 is SYGVNS in the germline V gene. Trimming left V 5 bases short and J 5 bases short, with 21 bases between. CDR3 size: 16 residues. The DNA for the CDR3 is TGTGCCAGCAGTTCCCCCGTCCCCAGGGGAGGTACTGAAGCTTTCTTT. Residues: CASSSPVPRGGTEAFF.

The rearrangement joins TRBV4-3 to TRBJ2-7, with no clear D. The germline gives CDR1 LGHNA, CDR2 YSLEER. V was trimmed by 0 bases and J by 3 bases, leaving 6 bases between them. This CDR3 contains 13 residues. In DNA, the CDR3 is TGCGCCAGCAGCCAAGAAAGCGACTACGAGCAGTACTTC. It yields the protein CASSQESDYEQYF.

The table lists this clonotype with a count of one. This chain joins TRBV4-1 and TRBJ2-7, with unresolved D. This CDR3 spans 15 amino acids. Trimming left V 2 bases short and J 2 bases short, with 13 bases between. CDR1 MGHRA and CDR2 YSYEKL come from the germline V gene. The DNA of the CDR3 is TGCGCCAGCAGCCAATTATACACACCTGCCTACGAGCAGTACTTC. It codes for CASSQLYTPAYEQYF.

This sequence joins TRBV12-3 or TRBV12-4 and TRBJ2-7; D perhaps matches TRBD1 (5 bases). This CDR3 spans 13 amino acids. The V end was cut by 4 bases, the J end by 2 bases, with 9 bases between. DNA of the CDR3: TGTGCCAGCAGTTCCGGACACCCCTACGAGCAGTACTTC. It codes for CASSSGHPYEQYF.

The genes are TRBV7-2 and TRBJ2-5; no firm D call. Deletions cut 1 base from V and 1 base from J, with 13 bases between. CDR3 size: 16 residues. The germline gives CDR1 SGHTA, CDR2 FQGNSA. CDR3 coding DNA: TGTGCCAGCAGCTTAGGGTCCATGCGAGGCCAAGAGACCCAGTACTTC. It codes for CASSLGSMRGQETQYF.

This clonotype has just a few counts. V and J are TRBV28 and TRBJ2-7; the D call may be TRBD1 or TRBD2 (5 bases each). The CDR3 is made up of 13 amino acids. Germline V lookup: CDR1 MDHEN, CDR2 SYDVKM. V dropped 4 bases and J dropped 6 bases, with 13 bases sitting between them. For the CDR3, the DNA is TGTGCCAGCAGTTACCGGGGACGGGGCGAGCAGTACTTC. Protein product: CASSYRGRGEQYF.

The chain carries TRBV7-9 and TRBJ2-1; D not certain. Trimming stripped 1 base from V and 4 bases from J, with 11 bases between. The CDR3 is made up of 15 amino acids. Germline CDR1 is SEHNR and CDR2 is FQNEAQ (reference sequence). The CDR3: CASSLVTSNYNEQFF. The CDR3 nucleotides are TGTGCCAGCAGCTTAGTCACGAGCAATTACAATGAGCAGTTCTTC.

V gene TRBV29-1 combines with J gene TRBJ2-7; either TRBD1 or TRBD2 may supply D (5 bases each). There are 13 residues in the CDR3. The germline V and J ends were trimmed by 4 bases and 3 bases, with 13 bases remaining between them. Per germline, CDR1 SQVTM and CDR2 ANQGSEA. The CDR3 nucleotides are TGCAGCGTTGCTACCGGGGCTATCTACGAGCAGTACTTC. Translation gives CSVATGAIYEQYF.